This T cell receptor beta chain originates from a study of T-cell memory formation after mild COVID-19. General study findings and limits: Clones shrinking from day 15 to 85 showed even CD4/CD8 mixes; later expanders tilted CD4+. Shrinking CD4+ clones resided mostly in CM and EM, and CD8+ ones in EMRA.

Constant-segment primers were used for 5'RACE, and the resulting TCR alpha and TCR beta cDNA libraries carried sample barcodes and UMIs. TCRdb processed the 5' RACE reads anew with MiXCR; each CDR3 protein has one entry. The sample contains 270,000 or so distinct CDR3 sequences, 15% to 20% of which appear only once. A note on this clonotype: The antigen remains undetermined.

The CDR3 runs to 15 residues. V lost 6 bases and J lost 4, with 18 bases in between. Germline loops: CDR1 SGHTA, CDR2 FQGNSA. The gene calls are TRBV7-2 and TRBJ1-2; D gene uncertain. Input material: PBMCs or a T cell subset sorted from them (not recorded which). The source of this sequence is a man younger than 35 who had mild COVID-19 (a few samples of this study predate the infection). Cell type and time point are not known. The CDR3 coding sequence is TGTGCCAGCAGACTATCCCGGGAGAATATCTATGGCTACACCTTC. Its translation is CASRLSRENIYGYTF.